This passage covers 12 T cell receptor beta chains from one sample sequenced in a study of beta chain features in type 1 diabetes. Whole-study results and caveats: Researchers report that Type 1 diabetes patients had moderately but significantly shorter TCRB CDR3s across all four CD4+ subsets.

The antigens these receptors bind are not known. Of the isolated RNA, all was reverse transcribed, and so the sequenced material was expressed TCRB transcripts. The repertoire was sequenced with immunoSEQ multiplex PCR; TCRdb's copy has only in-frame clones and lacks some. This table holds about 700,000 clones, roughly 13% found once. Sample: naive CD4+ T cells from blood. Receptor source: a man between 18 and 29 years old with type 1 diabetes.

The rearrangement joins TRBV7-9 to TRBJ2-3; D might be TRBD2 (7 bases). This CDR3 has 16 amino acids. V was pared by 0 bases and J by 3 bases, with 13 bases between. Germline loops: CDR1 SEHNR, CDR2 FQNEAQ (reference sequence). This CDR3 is CASSLARAGATDTQYF. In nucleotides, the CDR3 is TGTGCCAGCAGCTTAGCCCGGGCGGGGGCGACAGATACGCAGTATTTT.

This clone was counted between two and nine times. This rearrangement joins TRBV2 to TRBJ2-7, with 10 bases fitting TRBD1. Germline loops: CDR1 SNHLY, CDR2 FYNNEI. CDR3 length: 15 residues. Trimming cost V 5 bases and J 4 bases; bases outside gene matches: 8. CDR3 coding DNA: TGTGCCAGCAGTAGCCACGGGACAGGGGCGTACGAGCAGTACTTC. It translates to CASSSHGTGAYEQYF.

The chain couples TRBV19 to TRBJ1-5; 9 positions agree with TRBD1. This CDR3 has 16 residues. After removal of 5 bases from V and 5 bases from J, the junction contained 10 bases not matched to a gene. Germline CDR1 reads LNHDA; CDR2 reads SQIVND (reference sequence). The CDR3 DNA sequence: TGTGCCAGTAGTTTCGGACAGGGGTATAACGATCAGCCCCAGCATTTT. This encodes CASSFGQGYNDQPQHF.

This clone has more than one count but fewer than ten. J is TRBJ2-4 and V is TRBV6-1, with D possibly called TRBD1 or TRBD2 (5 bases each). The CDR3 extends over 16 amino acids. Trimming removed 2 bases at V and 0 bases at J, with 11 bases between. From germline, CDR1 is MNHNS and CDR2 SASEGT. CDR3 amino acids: CASSEPGLLAKNIQYF. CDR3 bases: TGTGCCAGCAGTGAACCGGGGCTTCTAGCCAAAAACATTCAGTACTTC.

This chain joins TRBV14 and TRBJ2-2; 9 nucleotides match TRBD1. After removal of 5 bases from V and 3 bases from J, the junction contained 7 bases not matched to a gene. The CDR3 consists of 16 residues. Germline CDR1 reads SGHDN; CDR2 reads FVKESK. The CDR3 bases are TGTGCCAGCAGCACCTACAGGGGGCCGGACACCGGGGAGCTGTTTTTT. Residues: CASSTYRGPDTGELFF.

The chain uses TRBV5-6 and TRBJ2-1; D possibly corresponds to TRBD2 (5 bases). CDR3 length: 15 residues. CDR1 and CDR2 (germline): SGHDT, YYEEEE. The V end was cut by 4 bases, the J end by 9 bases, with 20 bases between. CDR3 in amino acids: CASSPSPGLSGEQFF. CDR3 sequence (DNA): TGTGCCAGCAGCCCCAGCCCGGGGTTGTCAGGTGAGCAGTTCTTC.

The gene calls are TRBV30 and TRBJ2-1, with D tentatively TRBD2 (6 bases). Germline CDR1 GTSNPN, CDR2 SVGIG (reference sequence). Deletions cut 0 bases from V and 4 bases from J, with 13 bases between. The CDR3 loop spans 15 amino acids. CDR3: CAWSVRGSGYNEQFF. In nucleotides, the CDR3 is TGTGCCTGGAGTGTAAGGGGTAGCGGTTACAATGAGCAGTTCTTC.

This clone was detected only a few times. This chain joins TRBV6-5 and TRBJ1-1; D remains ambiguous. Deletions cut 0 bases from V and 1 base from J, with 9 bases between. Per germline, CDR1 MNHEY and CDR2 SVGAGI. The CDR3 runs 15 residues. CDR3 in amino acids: CASSYSWAPNTEAFF. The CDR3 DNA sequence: TGTGCCAGCAGTTACTCGTGGGCCCCGAACACTGAAGCTTTCTTT.

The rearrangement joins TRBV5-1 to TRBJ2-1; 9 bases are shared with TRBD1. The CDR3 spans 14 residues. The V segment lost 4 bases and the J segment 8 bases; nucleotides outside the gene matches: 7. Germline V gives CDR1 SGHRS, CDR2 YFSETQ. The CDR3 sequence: CASSPGQGPDEQFF. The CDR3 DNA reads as TGCGCCAGCAGCCCAGGACAGGGGCCGGATGAGCAGTTCTTC.

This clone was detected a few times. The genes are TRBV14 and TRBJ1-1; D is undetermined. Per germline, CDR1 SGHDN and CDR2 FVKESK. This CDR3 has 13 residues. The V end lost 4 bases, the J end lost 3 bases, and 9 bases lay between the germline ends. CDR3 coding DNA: TGTGCCAGCAGCCTTATATGGGACACTGAAGCTTTCTTT. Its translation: CASSLIWDTEAFF.

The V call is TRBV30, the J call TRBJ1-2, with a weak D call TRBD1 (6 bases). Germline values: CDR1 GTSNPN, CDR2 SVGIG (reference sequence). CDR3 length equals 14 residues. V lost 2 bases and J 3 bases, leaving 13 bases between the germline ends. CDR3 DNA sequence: TGTGCCTGGAGTCGAGGGGGGAGTGACTATGGCTACACCTTC. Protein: CAWSRGGSDYGYTF.

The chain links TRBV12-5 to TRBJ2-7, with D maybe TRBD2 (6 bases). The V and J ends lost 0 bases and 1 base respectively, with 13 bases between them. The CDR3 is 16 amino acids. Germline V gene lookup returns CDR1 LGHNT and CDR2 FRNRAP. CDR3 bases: TGTGCTAGTGGTTTGGTAGTCGGGGGTCGGTCCTACGAGCAGTACTTC. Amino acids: CASGLVVGGRSYEQYF.